These 13 T cell receptor beta chains came from one sample sequenced in a study of T cell clones after liver transplantation. Measured with immunoSEQ multiplex PCR; TCRdb has only the in-frame clones, and not every one. The sample holds tens of thousands of clones, 80% to 95% seen once. The material sequenced was CD4+ T cells from blood, taken about 25 months after liver transplant. The receptors were sampled from a human patient who received a liver transplant. The T cells may come from the graft donor.

This clone was detected a few times. The chain has TRBV4-2 and TRBJ1-3, with TRBD1 identical over 10 bases. The V gene's germline CDR1 is LGHNA and CDR2 YNFKEQ. This CDR3 contains 17 residues. V was clipped by 1 base and J by 3 bases; unmatched bases: 6. The CDR3 region has the DNA TGTGCCAGCAGCCAAGGTGGGACAGGGGCCGGTGGAAACACCATATATTTT. Protein product: CASSQGGTGAGGNTIYF.

The rearrangement joins TRBV7-2 to TRBJ2-3, with D perhaps being TRBD1 or TRBD2 (5 bases each). V gave up 0 bases and J gave up 5 bases, with 9 bases separating them. The CDR3 length is 14 residues. Germline CDR1 reads SGHTA; CDR2 reads FQGNSA. CDR3 in amino acids: CASSLAGPRDTQYF. The CDR3 coding sequence is TGTGCCAGCAGCTTAGCGGGACCGAGAGATACGCAGTATTTT.

The genes are TRBV5-1 and TRBJ2-1; a weak D match, TRBD2 (5 bases). Per the germline V gene, CDR1 is SGHRS and CDR2 is YFSETQ. The CDR3 loop spans 15 amino acids. Trimming took off 1 base at V and 5 bases at J, with 13 bases between the two ends. CDR3 bases: TGCGCCAGCAGCTTGTATGGGAGCGAGAACAATGAGCAGTTCTTC. As protein: CASSLYGSENNEQFF.

J is TRBJ2-6 and V is TRBV15; D ambiguous. The CDR3 sequence is 15 residues long. Trimming took 0 bases from V and 0 from J, leaving 3 bases between them. From germline, CDR1 is LNHNV and CDR2 YYDKDF (reference sequence). CDR3 sequence reads: CATSRDISGANVLTF. As DNA, the CDR3 is TGTGCCACCAGCAGAGACATCTCTGGGGCCAACGTCCTGACTTTC. The full variable domain, with the rest looked up from reference TRBV15 and TRBJ2-6, is DAMVIQNPRYQVTQFGKPVTLSCSQTLNHNVMYWYQQKSSQAPKLLFHYYDKDFNNEADTPDNFQSRRPNTSFCFLDIRSPGLGDTAMYLCATSRDISGANVLTFGAGSRLTVL.

The CDR3 sequence: CASSEDGGSYNEQFF. The DNA of the CDR3 is TGCGCCAGCAGCGAGGATGGGGGGTCCTACAATGAGCAGTTCTTC. The chain couples TRBV5-1 to TRBJ2-1, with a possible D match to TRBD2 (6 bases). In germline, CDR1 is SGHRS, CDR2 YFSETQ. Trimming removed 4 bases at V and 1 base at J, with 12 bases between. The CDR3 is made up of 15 amino acids.

DNA for the CDR3: TGTGCAAGTCGCTTAGCGAAGGTAAGTGGGAAGACAGATACGCAGTATTTT. Translating gives CASRLAKVSGKTDTQYF. The genes are TRBV12-2 and TRBJ2-3. TRBV12-2 is reported as a pseudogene. This CDR3 is built from 17 residues.

V is TRBV16 and J is TRBJ2-7, with 10 bases matching TRBD1. There are 16 residues in the CDR3. Trimming at V came to 0 bases and at J to 4 bases, leaving 6 bases not matched to a gene. Germline CDR1 KGHSY, CDR2 FQNENV. CDR3 in DNA: TGTGCCAGCAGCCAATCTTCCGGGACAGGGGTGTACGAGCAGTACTTC. Protein sequence: CASSQSSGTGVYEQYF.

This clone has just one count. CDR3 in DNA: TGTGCCAGCAGTTTTGCGGCGGGAACCTACGAGCAGTACTTC. Translating gives CASSFAAGTYEQYF. The chain has TRBV27 and TRBJ2-7; weak D call: TRBD2 (6 bases). This CDR3 has 14 amino acids. V was pared by 3 bases and J by 2 bases, with 11 bases between. Looked up from germline, CDR1 is MNHEY and CDR2 is SMNVEV (reference sequence).

The count of this clone is one. V gene TRBV7-2 combines with J gene TRBJ2-7; tentatively, D is TRBD1 (6 bases). The germline CDR1 and CDR2 sequences are SGHTA and FQGNSA. V was cut by 6 bases and J by 6 bases, with 18 bases left in between. This CDR3 has 14 residues. Written as DNA, the CDR3 is TGTGCCAGCAGGAGTACAGGGTTGGGTCGCGAGCAGTACTTC. It specifies CASRSTGLGREQYF.

This clone showed up just once. J is TRBJ2-1 and V is TRBV29-1, with D perhaps TRBD1 or TRBD2 (5 bases each). This CDR3 contains 12 residues. The V gene's germline CDR1 is SQVTM and CDR2 ANQGSEA. The V and J ends lost 4 bases and 8 bases respectively, with 12 bases between them. CDR3 amino acids: CSVGDPGYEQFF. The CDR3 nucleotides are TGCAGCGTTGGGGACCCCGGCTATGAGCAGTTCTTC.

The rearrangement uses TRBV18 and TRBJ1-1, with unresolved D. Per germline, CDR1 KGHSH and CDR2 LQKENI. CDR3 size: 12 residues. V was trimmed by 2 bases and J by 4 bases, leaving 5 bases between them. The CDR3 sequence is CASSPVGTEAFF. DNA of the CDR3: TGTGCCAGCTCACCAGTGGGCACTGAAGCTTTCTTT.

The V gene is TRBV7-2, the J gene TRBJ2-7; 8 bases are shared with TRBD1. Per the germline V gene, CDR1 is SGHTA and CDR2 is FQGNSA. Trimming cost V 5 bases and J 2 bases; bases outside gene matches: 8. This CDR3 spans 15 amino acids. CDR3 in DNA: TGTGCCAGCAGCCACCGGACAGGGAACCCCTACGAGCAGTACTTC. This encodes CASSHRTGNPYEQYF. Based on the CDR3 plus reference TRBV7-2 and TRBJ2-7, the full variable domain is GAGVSQSPSNKVTEKGKDVELRCDPISGHTALYWYRQSLGQGLEFLIYFQGNSAPDKSGLPSDRFSAERTGGSVSTLTIQRTQQEDSAVYLCASSHRTGNPYEQYFGPGTRLTVT.

This rearrangement joins TRBV4-2 to TRBJ1-4; possibly TRBD1 for D (5 bases). The CDR3 contains 16 residues. Germline loops: CDR1 LGHNA, CDR2 YNFKEQ. Trimming pared 0 bases from V and 5 bases from J, leaving 13 bases between. The CDR3, as DNA: TGTGCCAGCAGCCAAGAGGGGGTGGGGGTGAATGAAAAACTGTTTTTT. It encodes CASSQEGVGVNEKLFF.